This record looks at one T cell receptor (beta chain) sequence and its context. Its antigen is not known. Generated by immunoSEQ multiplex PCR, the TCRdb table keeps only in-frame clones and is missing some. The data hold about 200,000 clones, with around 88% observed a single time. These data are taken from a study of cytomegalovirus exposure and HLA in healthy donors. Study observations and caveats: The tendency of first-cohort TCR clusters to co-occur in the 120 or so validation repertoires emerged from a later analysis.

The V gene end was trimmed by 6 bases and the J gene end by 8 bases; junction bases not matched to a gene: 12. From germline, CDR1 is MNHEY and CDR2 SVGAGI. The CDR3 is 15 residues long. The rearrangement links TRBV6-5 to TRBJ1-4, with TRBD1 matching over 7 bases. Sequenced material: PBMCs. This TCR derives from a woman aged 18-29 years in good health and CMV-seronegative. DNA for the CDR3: TGTGCCAGCAGCGCAGTATTCGCAGGGGGAGAAAAACTGTTTTTT. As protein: CASSAVFAGGEKLFF.